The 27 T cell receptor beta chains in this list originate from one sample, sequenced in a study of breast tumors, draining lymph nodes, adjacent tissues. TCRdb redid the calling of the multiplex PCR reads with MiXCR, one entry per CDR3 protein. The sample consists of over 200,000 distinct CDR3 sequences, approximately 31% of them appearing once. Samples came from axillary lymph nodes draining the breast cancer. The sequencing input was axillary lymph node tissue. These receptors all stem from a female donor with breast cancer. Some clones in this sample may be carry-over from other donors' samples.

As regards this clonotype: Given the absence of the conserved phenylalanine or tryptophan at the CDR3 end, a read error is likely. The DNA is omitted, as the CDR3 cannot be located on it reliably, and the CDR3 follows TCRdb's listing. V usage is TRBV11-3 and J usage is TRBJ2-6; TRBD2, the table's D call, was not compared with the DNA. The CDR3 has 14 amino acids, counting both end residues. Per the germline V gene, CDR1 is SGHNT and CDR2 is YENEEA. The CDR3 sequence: CASSLVTQREASNT.

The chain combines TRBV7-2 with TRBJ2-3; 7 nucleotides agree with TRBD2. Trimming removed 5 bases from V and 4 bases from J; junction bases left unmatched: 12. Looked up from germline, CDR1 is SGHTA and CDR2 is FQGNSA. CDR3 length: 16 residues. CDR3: CASSATGGSMADTQYF. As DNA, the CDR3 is TGTGCCAGCAGCGCGACCGGGGGGAGTATGGCAGATACGCAGTATTTT.

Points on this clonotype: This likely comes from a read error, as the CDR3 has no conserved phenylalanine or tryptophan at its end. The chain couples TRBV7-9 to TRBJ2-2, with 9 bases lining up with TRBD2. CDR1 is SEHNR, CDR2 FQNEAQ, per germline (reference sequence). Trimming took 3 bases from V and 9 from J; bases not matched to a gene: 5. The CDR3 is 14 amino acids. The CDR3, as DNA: TGTGCCAGCAGCTTGGGACTAGCCGCCAGGGAGCTGTTTTCT. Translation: CASSLGLAARELFS.

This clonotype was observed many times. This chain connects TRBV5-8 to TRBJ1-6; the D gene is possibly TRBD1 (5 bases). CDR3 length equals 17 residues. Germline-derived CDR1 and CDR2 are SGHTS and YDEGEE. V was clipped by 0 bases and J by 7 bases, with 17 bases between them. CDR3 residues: CASSLDIMAGINSPLHF. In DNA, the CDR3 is TGTGCCAGCAGCTTGGATATTATGGCAGGGATAAATTCACCCCTCCACTTT.

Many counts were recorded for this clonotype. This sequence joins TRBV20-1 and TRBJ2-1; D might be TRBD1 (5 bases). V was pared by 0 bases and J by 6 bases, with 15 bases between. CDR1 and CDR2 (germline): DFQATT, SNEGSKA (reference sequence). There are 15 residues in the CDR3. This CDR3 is CSARDPGIDPNEQFF. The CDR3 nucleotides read TGCAGTGCTAGAGATCCAGGGATCGATCCCAATGAGCAGTTCTTC.

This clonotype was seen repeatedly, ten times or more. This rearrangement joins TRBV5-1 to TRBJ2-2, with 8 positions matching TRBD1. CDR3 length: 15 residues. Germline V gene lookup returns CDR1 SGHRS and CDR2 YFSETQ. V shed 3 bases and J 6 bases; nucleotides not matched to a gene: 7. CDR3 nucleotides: TGCGCCAGCAGCTCTGGACAGGGAAAGGCCGGGGAGCTGTTTTTT. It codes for CASSSGQGKAGELFF. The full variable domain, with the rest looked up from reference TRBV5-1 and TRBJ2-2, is KAGVTQTPRYLIKTRGQQVTLSCSPISGHRSVSWYQQTPGQGLQFLFEYFSETQRNKGNFPGRFSGRQFSNSRSEMNVSTLELGDSALYLCASSSGQGKAGELFFGEGSRLTVL.

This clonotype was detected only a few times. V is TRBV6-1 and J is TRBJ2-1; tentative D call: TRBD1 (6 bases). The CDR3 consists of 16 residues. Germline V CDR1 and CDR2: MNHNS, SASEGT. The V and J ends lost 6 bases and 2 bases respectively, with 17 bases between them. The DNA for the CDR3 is TGTGCCAGCAGGGAGGTGGGACAAGGGCCCTACAATGAGCAGTTCTTC. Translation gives CASREVGQGPYNEQFF.

CDR3 sequence: CSASAQGARTEAFF. CDR3 sequence (DNA): TGCAGTGCTAGTGCCCAGGGGGCTCGTACTGAAGCTTTCTTT. The gene calls are TRBV20-1 and TRBJ1-1; 8 nucleotides match TRBD1. The CDR3 length is 14 residues. With V trimmed by 3 bases and J by 5 bases, 8 bases remained unmatched. Germline V gene data show CDR1 as DFQATT and CDR2 as SNEGSKA (reference sequence).

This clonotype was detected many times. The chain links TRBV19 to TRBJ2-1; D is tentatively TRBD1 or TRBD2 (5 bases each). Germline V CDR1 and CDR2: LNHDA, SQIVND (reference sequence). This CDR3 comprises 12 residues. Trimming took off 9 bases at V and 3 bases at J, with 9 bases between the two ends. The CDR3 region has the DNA TGTGCCAGCAGAGGGGACTACAATGAGCAGTTCTTC. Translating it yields CASRGDYNEQFF.

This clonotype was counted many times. The CDR3 region is CASSSGLSYEQYF. The CDR3 DNA reads as TGTGCCAGCAGCTCGGGCCTTTCCTACGAGCAGTACTTC. This chain connects TRBV7-6 to TRBJ2-7; D is undetermined. V was cut by 4 bases and J by 1 base, with 8 bases left in between. Germline V gene lookup returns CDR1 SGHVS and CDR2 FNYEAQ. The CDR3 length is 13 residues.

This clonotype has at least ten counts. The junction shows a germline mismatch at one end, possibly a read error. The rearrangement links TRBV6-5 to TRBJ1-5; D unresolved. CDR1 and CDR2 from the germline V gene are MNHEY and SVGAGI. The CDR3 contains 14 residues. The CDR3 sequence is CASSHSGFGQPQHF. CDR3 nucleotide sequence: TGTGCCAGCAGTCACTCTGGGTTCGGCCAGCCCCAGCATTTT.

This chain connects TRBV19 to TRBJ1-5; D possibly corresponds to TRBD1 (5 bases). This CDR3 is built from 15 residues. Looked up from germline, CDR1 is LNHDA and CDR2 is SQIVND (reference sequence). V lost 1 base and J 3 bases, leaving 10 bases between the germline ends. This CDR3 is CASSIGGRVNQPQHF. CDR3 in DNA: TGTGCCAGTAGTATAGGCGGCAGGGTCAATCAGCCCCAGCATTTT.

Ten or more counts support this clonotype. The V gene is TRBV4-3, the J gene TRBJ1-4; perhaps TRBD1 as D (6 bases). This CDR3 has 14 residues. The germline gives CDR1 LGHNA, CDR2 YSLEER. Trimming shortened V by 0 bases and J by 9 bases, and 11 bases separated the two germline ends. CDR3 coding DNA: TGCGCCAGCAGCCAAGAGAGGACAGTTAAAAAACTGTTTTTT. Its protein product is CASSQERTVKKLFF.

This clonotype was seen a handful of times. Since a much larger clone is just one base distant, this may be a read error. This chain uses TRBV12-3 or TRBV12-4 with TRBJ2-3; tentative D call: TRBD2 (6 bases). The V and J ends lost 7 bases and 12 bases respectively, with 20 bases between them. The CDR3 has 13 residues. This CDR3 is CASMFSGVSFQYF. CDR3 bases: TGTGCCAGCATGTTCTCGGGGGTGAGTTTCCAGTATTTT.

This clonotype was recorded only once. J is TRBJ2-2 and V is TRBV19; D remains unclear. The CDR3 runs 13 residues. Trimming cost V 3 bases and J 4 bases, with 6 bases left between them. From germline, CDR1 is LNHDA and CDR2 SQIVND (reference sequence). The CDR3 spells CASSMGSTGELFF. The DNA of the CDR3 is TGTGCCAGTAGTATGGGTAGCACCGGGGAGCTGTTTTTT.

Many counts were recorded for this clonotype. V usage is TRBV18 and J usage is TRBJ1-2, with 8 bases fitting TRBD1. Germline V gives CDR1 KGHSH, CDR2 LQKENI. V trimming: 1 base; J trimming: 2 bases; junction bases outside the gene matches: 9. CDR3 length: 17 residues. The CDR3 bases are TGTGCCAGCTCACCACTCGGACAGGGAGCGGTCAACTATGGCTACACCTTC. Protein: CASSPLGQGAVNYGYTF. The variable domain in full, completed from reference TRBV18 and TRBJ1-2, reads NAGVMQNPRHLVRRRGQEARLRCSPMKGHSHVYWYRQLPEEGLKFMVYLQKENIIDESGMPKERFSAEFPKEGPSILRIQQVVRGDSAAYFCASSPLGQGAVNYGYTFGSGTRLTVV.

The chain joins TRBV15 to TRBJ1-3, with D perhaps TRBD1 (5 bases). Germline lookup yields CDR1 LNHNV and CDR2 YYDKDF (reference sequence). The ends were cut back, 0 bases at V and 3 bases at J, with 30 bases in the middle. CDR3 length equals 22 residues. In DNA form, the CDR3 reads TGTGCCACCAGCAGAGACGATGGGGGACTAGAACTGCTCATTGTTGGTGGAAACACCATATATTTT. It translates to CATSRDDGGLELLIVGGNTIYF.

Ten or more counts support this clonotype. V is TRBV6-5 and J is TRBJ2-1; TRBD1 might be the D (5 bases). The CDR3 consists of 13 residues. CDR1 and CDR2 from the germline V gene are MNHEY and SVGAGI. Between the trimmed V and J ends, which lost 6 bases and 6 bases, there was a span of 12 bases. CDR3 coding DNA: TGTGCCAGCAGGAGACAGCCAACCAATGAGCAGTTCTTC. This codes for CASRRQPTNEQFF.

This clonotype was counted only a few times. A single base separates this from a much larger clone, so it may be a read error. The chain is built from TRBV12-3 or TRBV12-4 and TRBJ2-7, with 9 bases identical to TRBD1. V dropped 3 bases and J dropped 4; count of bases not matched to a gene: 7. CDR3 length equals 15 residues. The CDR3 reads CASSFAQQGAYEQYF. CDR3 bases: TGTGCCAGCAGTTTCGCGCAACAGGGGGCTTACGAGCAGTACTTC.

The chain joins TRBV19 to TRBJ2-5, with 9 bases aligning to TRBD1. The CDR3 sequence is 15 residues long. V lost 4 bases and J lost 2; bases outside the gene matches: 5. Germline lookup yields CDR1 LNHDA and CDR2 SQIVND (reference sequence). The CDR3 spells CASSRGQGYQETQYF. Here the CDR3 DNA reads TGTGCCAGTAGTAGGGGACAGGGCTATCAAGAGACCCAGTACTTC. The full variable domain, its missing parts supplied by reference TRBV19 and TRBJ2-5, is DGGITQSPKYLFRKEGQNVTLSCEQNLNHDAMYWYRQDPGQGLRLIYYSQIVNDFQKGDIAEGYSVSREKKESFPLTVTSAQKNPTAFYLCASSRGQGYQETQYFGPGTRLLVL.

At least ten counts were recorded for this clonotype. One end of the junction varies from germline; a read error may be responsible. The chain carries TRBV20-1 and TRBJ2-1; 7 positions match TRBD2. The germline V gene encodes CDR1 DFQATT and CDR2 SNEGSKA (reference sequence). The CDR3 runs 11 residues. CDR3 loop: CSVAGEVEQSF. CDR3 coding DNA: TGCAGTGTTGCGGGGGAAGTTGAGCAGTCCTTC.

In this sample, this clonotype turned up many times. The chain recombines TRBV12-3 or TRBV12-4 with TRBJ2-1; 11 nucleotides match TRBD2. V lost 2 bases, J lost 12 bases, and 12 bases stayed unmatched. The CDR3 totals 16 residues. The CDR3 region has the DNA TGTGCCAGCAGTTTACTAGGGACTAGCGGTGGGCTTGGGCAGTTCTTC. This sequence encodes CASSLLGTSGGLGQFF.

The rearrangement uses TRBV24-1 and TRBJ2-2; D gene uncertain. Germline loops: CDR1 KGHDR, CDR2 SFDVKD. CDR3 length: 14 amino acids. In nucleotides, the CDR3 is TGTGCTCCTCTTATCGGTGTCAACACCGGGGAGCTGTTTTTT. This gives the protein CAPLIGVNTGELFF.

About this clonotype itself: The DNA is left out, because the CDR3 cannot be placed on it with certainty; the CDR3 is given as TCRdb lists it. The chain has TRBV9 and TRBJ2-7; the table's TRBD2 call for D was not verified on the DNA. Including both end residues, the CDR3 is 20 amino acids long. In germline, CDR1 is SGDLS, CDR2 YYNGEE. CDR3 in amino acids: CDSSFYICSVAGENGYEQYF.

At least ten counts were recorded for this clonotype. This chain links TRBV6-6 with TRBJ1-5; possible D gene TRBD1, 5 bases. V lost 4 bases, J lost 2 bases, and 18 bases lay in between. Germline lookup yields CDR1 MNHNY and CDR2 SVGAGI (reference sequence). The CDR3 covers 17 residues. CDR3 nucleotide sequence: TGTGCCAGCAGTTCGTCTGGGGGGAGAGGGGGCAATCAGCCCCAGCATTTT. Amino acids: CASSSSGGRGGNQPQHF.

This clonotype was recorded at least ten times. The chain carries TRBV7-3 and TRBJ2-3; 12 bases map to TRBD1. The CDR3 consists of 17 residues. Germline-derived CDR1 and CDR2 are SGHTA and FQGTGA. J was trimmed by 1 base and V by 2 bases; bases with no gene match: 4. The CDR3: CASSLGTGGAGTDTQYF. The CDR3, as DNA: TGTGCCAGCAGCTTAGGGACAGGGGGCGCTGGCACAGATACGCAGTATTTT.

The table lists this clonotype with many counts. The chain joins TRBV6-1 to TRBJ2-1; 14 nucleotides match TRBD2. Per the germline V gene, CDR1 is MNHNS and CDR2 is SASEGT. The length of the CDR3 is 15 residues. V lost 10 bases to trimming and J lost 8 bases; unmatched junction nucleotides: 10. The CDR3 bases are TGTGCCATCCGACGACTAGCGGGAGGGCCCGATGAGCAGTTCTTC. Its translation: CAIRRLAGGPDEQFF.